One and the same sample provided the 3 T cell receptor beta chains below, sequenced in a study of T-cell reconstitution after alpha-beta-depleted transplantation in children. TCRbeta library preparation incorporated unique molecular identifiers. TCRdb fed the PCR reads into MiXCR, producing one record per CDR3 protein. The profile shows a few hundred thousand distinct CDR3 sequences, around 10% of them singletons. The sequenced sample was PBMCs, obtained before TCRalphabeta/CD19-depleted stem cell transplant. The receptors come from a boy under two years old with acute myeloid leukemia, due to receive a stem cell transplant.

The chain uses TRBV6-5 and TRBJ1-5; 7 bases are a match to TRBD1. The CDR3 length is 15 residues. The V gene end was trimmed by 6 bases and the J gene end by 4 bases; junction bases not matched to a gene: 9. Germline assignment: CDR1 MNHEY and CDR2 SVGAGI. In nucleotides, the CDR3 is TGTGCCAGCAGGGGGGACAGATCGGGGAATCAGCCCCAGCATTTT. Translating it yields CASRGDRSGNQPQHF.

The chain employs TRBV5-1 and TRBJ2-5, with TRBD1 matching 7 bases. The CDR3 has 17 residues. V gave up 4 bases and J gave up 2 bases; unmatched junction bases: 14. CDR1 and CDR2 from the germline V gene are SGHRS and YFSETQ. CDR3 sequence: CASSLSNFVGQQETQYF. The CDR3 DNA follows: TGCGCCAGCAGCCTCTCTAACTTTGTGGGACAGCAAGAGACCCAGTACTTC.

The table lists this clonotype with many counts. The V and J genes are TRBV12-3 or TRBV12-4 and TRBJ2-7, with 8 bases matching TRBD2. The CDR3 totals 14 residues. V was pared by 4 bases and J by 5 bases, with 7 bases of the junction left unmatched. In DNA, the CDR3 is TGTGCCAGCAGTTGGGACGGGGGGGTCGACGAGCAGTACTTC. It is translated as CASSWDGGVDEQYF.